The 15 T cell receptor beta chains reported below all come from one sample, sequenced in a study of CXCR3-negative and CXCR3-positive naive CD8 T cells. The TRB cDNA libraries were prepared by 5' RACE with UMI labels. TCRdb reworked the 5' RACE reads into one entry per CDR3 protein, no DNA. Its table lists about 120,000 distinct CDR3 sequences. The sample was naive CXCR3- CD8+ T cells from blood. Subset specified: CD45RO-CCR7+CD27+CD95- naive CD8+ T cells lacking CXCR3 (TNR3-). The source is a human donor in good health. Some clones in this sample may be carry-over from other donors' samples.

The chain combines TRBV20-1 with TRBJ2-7; TCRdb's D gene call, TRBD2, goes unchecked for lack of DNA. Per germline, CDR1 DFQATT and CDR2 SNEGSKA (reference sequence). This CDR3 has 15 residues. The CDR3 protein is CSARPRASGPYEQYF.

The CDR3 spells CSAHNPREGRQEQYF. The chain couples TRBV20-1 to TRBJ2-7; TCRdb's D call of TRBD2 is untestable without DNA. This CDR3 has 15 amino acids. Germline-derived CDR1 and CDR2 are DFQATT and SNEGSKA (reference sequence).

This chain connects TRBV12-3 or TRBV12-4 to TRBJ1-5. The CDR3 is 15 residues long. CDR3 sequence reads: CASSSSNFPLQPQHF.

This chain joins TRBV29-1 and TRBJ2-7; TCRdb proposes TRBD2, but this gene call is untestable without DNA. Germline CDR1 is SQVTM and CDR2 is ANQGSEA. CDR3 length: 17 amino acids. CDR3 region: CSVEDTRASSGSYEQYF.

The chain is built from TRBV27 and TRBJ2-7; TCRdb gives TRBD1 as the D gene, but with no DNA this cannot be confirmed. CDR1 and CDR2 (germline): MNHEY, SMNVEV (reference sequence). The CDR3 has 13 residues. The CDR3 is CASSSGHYYEQYF.

The chain is built from TRBV7-9 and TRBJ2-3; TCRdb's D gene call, TRBD1, goes unchecked for lack of DNA. The CDR3 totals 15 residues. The V gene's germline CDR1 is SEHNR and CDR2 FQNEAQ (reference sequence). The CDR3 loop is CASSLAPPSTDTQYF.

V is TRBV9 and J is TRBJ2-1; absent DNA, TCRdb's TRBD2 call cannot be checked. The germline V gene encodes CDR1 SGDLS and CDR2 YYNGEE. This CDR3 spans 17 amino acids. The CDR3 region is CASRRTSADCSYNEQFF.

The gene calls are TRBV7-8 and TRBJ2-7; lacking DNA, the TRBD2 call made by TCRdb goes unchecked. Germline V gives CDR1 SGHVS, CDR2 FQNEAQ. This CDR3 has 16 amino acids. The CDR3: CASSLDGGLSSYEQYF.

The V and J genes are TRBV7-9 and TRBJ2-1; checking the TCRdb D call of TRBD2 is not possible without DNA. The CDR3 loop spans 13 amino acids. Germline V lookup: CDR1 SEHNR, CDR2 FQNEAQ (reference sequence). CDR3 in amino acids: CASSQASSNEQFF.

J is TRBJ2-7 and V is TRBV28; the TCRdb D gene call, TRBD1, has no DNA to confirm it. The CDR3 covers 16 residues. CDR1 and CDR2 (germline): MDHEN, SYDVKM. CDR3 loop: CASSPLESVRFFEQYF.

The CDR3 loop reads CASSLTGNEAFF. The chain has TRBV7-9 and TRBJ1-1; TCRdb's D gene call, TRBD1, goes unchecked for lack of DNA. There are 12 residues in the CDR3. Germline CDR1 reads SEHNR; CDR2 reads FQNEAQ (reference sequence). The whole variable domain, filled in from reference TRBV7-9 and TRBJ1-1, reads DTGVSQNPRHKITKRGQNVTFRCDPISEHNRLYWYRQTLGQGPEFLTYFQNEAQLEKSRLLSDRFSAERPKGSFSTLEIQRTEQGDSAMYLCASSLTGNEAFFGQGTRLTVV.

The V and J genes are TRBV4-1 and TRBJ2-7; without DNA, the TCRdb call of TRBD2 cannot be checked. The CDR3 covers 15 residues. Germline V gene data show CDR1 as MGHRA and CDR2 as YSYEKL. The chain's CDR3 is CASNQDTREAYEQYF.

The V and J genes are TRBV7-9 and TRBJ2-7; TCRdb indicates TRBD2, and absent DNA this call remains unverified. The germline CDR1 and CDR2 sequences are SEHNR and FQNEAQ (reference sequence). This CDR3 contains 15 residues. This chain's CDR3 is CASSSGRELFYEQYF.

CDR3 amino acids: CASSLPPRQEAEQFF. This chain uses TRBV6-5 with TRBJ2-1; TCRdb's assignment of TRBD1 cannot be checked, as there is no DNA. The length of the CDR3 is 15 residues. Germline loops: CDR1 MNHEY, CDR2 SVGAGI.

V usage is TRBV28 and J usage is TRBJ2-7; as DNA is missing, the TRBD1 call by TCRdb cannot be tested. The CDR3 contains 18 residues. Germline-derived CDR1 and CDR2 are MDHEN and SYDVKM. The CDR3 spells CASRLTRLMTPRNYEQYF.